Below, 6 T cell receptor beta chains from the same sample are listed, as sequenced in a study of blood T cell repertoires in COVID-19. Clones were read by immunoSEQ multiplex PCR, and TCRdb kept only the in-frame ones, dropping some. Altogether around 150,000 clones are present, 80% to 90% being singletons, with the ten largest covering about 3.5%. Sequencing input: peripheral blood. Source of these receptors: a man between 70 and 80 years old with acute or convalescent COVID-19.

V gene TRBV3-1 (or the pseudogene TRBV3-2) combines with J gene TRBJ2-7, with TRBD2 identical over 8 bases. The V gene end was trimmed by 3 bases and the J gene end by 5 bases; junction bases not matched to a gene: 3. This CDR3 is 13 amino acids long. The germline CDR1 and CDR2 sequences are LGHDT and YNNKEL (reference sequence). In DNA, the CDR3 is TGTGCCAGCAGCCACGCGGGAGGTAACGAGCAGTACTTC. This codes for CASSHAGGNEQYF.

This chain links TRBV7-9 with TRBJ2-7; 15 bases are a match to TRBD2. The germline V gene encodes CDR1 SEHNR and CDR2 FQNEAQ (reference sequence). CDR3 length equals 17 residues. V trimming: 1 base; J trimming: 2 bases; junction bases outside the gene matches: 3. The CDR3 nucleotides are TGTGCCAGCAGCTTAGGGGGGACTAGCGGGAGGCCCTACGAGCAGTACTTC. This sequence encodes CASSLGGTSGRPYEQYF.

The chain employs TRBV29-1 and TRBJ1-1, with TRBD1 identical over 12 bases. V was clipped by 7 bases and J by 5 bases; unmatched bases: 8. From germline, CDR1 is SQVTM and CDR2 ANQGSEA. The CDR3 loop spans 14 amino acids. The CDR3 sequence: CSAGTGGVGTEAFF. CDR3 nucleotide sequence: TGCAGCGCCGGGACAGGGGGCGTGGGGACTGAAGCTTTCTTT.

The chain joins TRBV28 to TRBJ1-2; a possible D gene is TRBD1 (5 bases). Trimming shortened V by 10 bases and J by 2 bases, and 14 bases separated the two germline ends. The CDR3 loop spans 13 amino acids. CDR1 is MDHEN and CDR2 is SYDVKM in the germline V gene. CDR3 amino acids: CAILEDSNYGYTF. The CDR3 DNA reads TGTGCCATCCTTGAAGACAGCAACTATGGCTACACCTTC.

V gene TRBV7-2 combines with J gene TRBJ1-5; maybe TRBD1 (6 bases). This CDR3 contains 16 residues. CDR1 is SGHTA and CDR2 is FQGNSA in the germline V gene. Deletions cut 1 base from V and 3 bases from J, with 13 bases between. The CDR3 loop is CASSLGQGQFNQPQHF. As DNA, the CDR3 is TGTGCCAGCAGCTTAGGCCAAGGACAGTTCAATCAGCCCCAGCATTTT.

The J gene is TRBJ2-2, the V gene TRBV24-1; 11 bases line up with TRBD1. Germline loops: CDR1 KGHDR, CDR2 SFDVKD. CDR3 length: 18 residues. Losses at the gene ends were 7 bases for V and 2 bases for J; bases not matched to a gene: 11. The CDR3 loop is CATRRGAGTGGNTGELFF. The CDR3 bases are TGTGCCACCAGAAGGGGGGCCGGGACAGGGGGAAACACCGGGGAGCTGTTTTTT.